These T cell receptor beta chains were read from a single sample in a study of T cell responses to AZD1222 COVID-19 vaccine. Using immunoSEQ multiplex PCR, the repertoire was profiled, and TCRdb retains in-frame clones only, with some absent. The sample yields 160,000 or so clones, about 87% seen once. Specimen: peripheral blood, collected 28 days after the second AZD1222 dose. All receptors derive from an adult who received the AZD1222 COVID-19 vaccine. Both conserved end residues are part of each CDR3.

TRBJ2-5,TRBV6-5,CASSPKGLALETQYF
TRBJ1-2,TRBV5-1,CASSRDSYGYTF
TRBJ2-1,TRBV6-1,CASSEQLLAGGNEQFF
TRBJ1-5,TRBV30,CAWSLKGNQPQHF
TRBJ1-1,TRBV9,CASSPGQRGTEAFF
TRBJ2-5,TRBV5-1,CASSSRGEETQYF
TRBJ1-1,TRBV24-1,CATSDTDRANTEAFF
TRBJ1-1,TRBV5-1,CASSNDRASGAFF
TRBJ1-2,TRBV4-2,CASSSGQSGYTF
TRBJ2-1,TRBV5-1,CASSPGGGSYNEQFF
TRBJ1-2,TRBV11-2,CASSQQRTGGYTF
TRBJ1-4,TRBV4-1,CASSQGRVREKLFF
TRBJ2-1,TRBV5-1,CASSGTGLAGGYNEQFF
TRBJ2-1,TRBV3-1/TRBV3-2,CASSQVRGSNEQFF
TRBJ1-3,TRBV6-5,CASSYQGQPGNTIYF
TRBJ1-1,TRBV4-1,CASSQGSKMNTEAFF
TRBJ1-5,TRBV18,CASSLGPAGNQPQHF
TRBJ2-3,TRBV11-2,CASSLTDTQYF
TRBJ1-2,TRBV5-8,CASSWGLGRGYTF
TRBJ1-5,TRBV7-8,CASSLKAGEGPQHF
TRBJ2-7,TRBV5-1,CASSLGTPGVEQYF
TRBJ1-1,TRBV5-5,CASTWARANTEAFF
TRBJ2-1,TRBV29-1,CSVLRRNEQFF
TRBJ2-7,TRBV27,CASSPVGGRNEQYF
TRBJ2-3,TRBV9,CASSSSSRTQYF
TRBJ1-1,TRBV27,CASSLGQNTEAFF
TRBJ1-3,TRBV3-1/TRBV3-2,CASSQRGSRGGNTIYF
TRBJ2-3,TRBV7-2,CASSPDSGGTDTQYF
TRBJ2-3,TRBV10-3,CAISDYTDTQYF
TRBJ1-1,TRBV20-1,CSANRNTEAFF
TRBJ1-1,TRBV7-9,CASSLATGTGTEAFF
TRBJ2-7,TRBV19,CASSLGQGGEQYF
TRBJ1-1,TRBV28,CASSFDPGQAGNTEAFF